This TCR beta chain originates from a study of Tregs in tolerant kidney transplant recipients. On this clone: Its antigen is unidentified.

Related graft donors supplied nonmyeloablative bone marrow transplants, and mixed chimerism was transient. The CDR3 is 15 amino acids. Trimming took 3 bases from V and 1 from J, leaving 10 bases between them. Germline V CDR1 and CDR2: MGHRA, YSYEKL. Assay used: immunoSEQ multiplex PCR; TCRdb lists only in-frame clones, some missing. The sample holds 75,000 to 100,000 clones, 93% seen once. Findings of the study overall: Nucleotide sequences could not be compared across some patients' samples due to primer changes. Few patients were studied, so findings need validation in larger groups. This study did not directly address biological reproducibility. In tolerant patients, donor-specific Tregs outgrew total Tregs, suggesting antigen-driven expansion.

The TCR originated in a human patient who received a combined kidney and bone marrow transplant. The graft donor may have given rise to some T cells. This chain uses TRBV4-1 with TRBJ2-4; D remains unclear. The sequencing used CD4+ T cells from blood (PBMCs), collected 12 months after the transplant. CDR3 in amino acids: CASSQSTGAKNIQYF. CDR3 DNA sequence: TGCGCCAGCAGCCAGTCGACCGGGGCCAAAAACATTCAGTACTTC.